Below, 24 T cell receptor beta chains from the same sample are listed, as sequenced in a study of blood T cell repertoires in COVID-19. The repertoire was sequenced with immunoSEQ multiplex PCR; TCRdb's copy has only in-frame clones and lacks some. This sample carries some 270,000 clones, 90% of them seen once, and the ten largest clones take 2.1%. The sequenced sample was peripheral blood. The receptor source for this set is an older woman with COVID-19, enrolled during active disease.

The gene calls are TRBV13 and TRBJ1-3; weak D call: TRBD1 (5 bases). V lost 0 bases and J 9 bases, leaving 15 bases between the germline ends. The CDR3 is 15 amino acids. In germline, CDR1 is PRHDT, CDR2 FYEKMQ (reference sequence). This CDR3 is CASSLGTVSGSTIYF. The CDR3 DNA follows: TGTGCCAGCAGCTTAGGGACAGTCTCCGGCAGCACCATATATTTT.

The chain has TRBV27 and TRBJ1-1; 7 bases fit TRBD1. CDR1 and CDR2 from the germline V gene are MNHEY and SMNVEV (reference sequence). The CDR3 totals 13 residues. J lost 10 bases, V lost 7 bases, and 12 bases had no gene match. CDR3 sequence (DNA): TGTGCCAGCAAAATGGGAGAGGGGGCAGCAGCTTTCTTT. Translating gives CASKMGEGAAAFF.

The rearrangement links TRBV10-3 to TRBJ1-3; TRBD1 aligns across 7 bases. The V segment lost 5 bases and the J segment 2 bases; nucleotides outside the gene matches: 6. Germline CDR1 ENHRY, CDR2 SYGVKD. The CDR3 covers 15 residues. The CDR3 region has the DNA TGTGCCATCAGTTCTGACAGGGTTCCTGGAAACACCATATATTTT. Translating it yields CAISSDRVPGNTIYF.

Only one count was recorded for this clone. This rearrangement joins TRBV7-8 to TRBJ1-1; tentatively, D is TRBD1 (6 bases). The ends were cut back, 3 bases at V and 3 bases at J, with 14 bases in the middle. The CDR3 spans 15 residues. Per germline, CDR1 SGHVS and CDR2 FQNEAQ. The CDR3 reads CASSFFDWGHTEAFF. DNA of the CDR3: TGTGCCAGCAGCTTTTTTGATTGGGGGCACACTGAAGCTTTCTTT.

Of note for this clone: The junction departs from germline at one end; a sequencing error may be responsible. The chain has TRBV13 and TRBJ2-3; unclear D gene. The CDR3 contains 15 residues. The germline V gene has CDR1 PRHDT and CDR2 FYEKMQ (reference sequence). CDR3 nucleotides: TGTGCCAGCACCTTAGGCTACTCTACCGGGGATACGCAGTATTTT. It translates to CASTLGYSTGDTQYF.

This chain joins TRBV19 and TRBJ1-6, with D tentatively TRBD1 (6 bases). Trimming left V 5 bases short and J 10 bases short, with 12 bases between. The germline CDR1 and CDR2 sequences are LNHDA and SQIVND (reference sequence). The CDR3 covers 13 residues. The CDR3 coding sequence is TGTGCCAGTAGTGGGGCAGGGGTGTCACCCCTCCACTTT. Protein product: CASSGAGVSPLHF.

The chain links TRBV13 to TRBJ1-2; D possibly corresponds to TRBD1 (6 bases). Looked up from germline, CDR1 is PRHDT and CDR2 is FYEKMQ (reference sequence). V dropped 0 bases and J dropped 3 bases, with 11 bases sitting between them. CDR3 length equals 15 residues. CDR3 region: CASSLGYRDDYGYTF. The CDR3 nucleotides are TGTGCCAGCAGCTTAGGTTACAGGGACGACTATGGCTACACCTTC. Variable domain in full (rest from reference TRBV13 and TRBJ1-2): AAGVIQSPRHLIKEKRETATLKCYPIPRHDTVYWYQQGPGQDPQFLISFYEKMQSDKGSIPDRFSAQQFSDYHSELNMSSLELGDSALYFCASSLGYRDDYGYTFGSGTRLTVV.

The V and J genes are TRBV19 and TRBJ2-1; D possibly corresponds to TRBD2 (5 bases). The CDR3 has 14 residues. V dropped 3 bases and J dropped 9 bases, with 15 bases sitting between them. The germline gives CDR1 LNHDA, CDR2 SQIVND (reference sequence). CDR3 sequence reads: CASSIARGWGEQFF. CDR3 bases: TGTGCCAGTAGTATCGCCCGGGGATGGGGTGAGCAGTTCTTC.

This chain links TRBV5-1 with TRBJ1-2; 8 positions match TRBD1. Germline V gene data show CDR1 as SGHRS and CDR2 as YFSETQ. The CDR3 has 17 amino acids. V was clipped by 4 bases and J by 4 bases; unmatched bases: 15. Written as DNA, the CDR3 is TGCGCCAGCAGCCGAACCTCCGGACAGGGAGAGAGCTATGGCTACACCTTC. Translated: CASSRTSGQGESYGYTF.

The chain carries TRBV7-2 and TRBJ2-7; no definite D call. The V end lost 1 base, the J end lost 6 bases, and 10 bases lay between the germline ends. CDR1 is SGHTA, CDR2 FQGNSA, per germline. The CDR3 extends over 13 amino acids. The CDR3 DNA sequence: TGTGCCAGCAGCTTAGTTATGGGCGCCGAGCAGTACTTC. As protein: CASSLVMGAEQYF.

This clone has a handful of counts. The rearrangement joins TRBV11-1 to TRBJ1-2; possible D gene TRBD1, 5 bases. V was clipped by 5 bases and J by 2 bases, with 18 bases between them. This CDR3 region has 16 residues. CDR1 and CDR2 (germline): SGHAT, FQDESV (reference sequence). CDR3 region: CASSPGWGPWNYGYTF. Written as DNA, the CDR3 is TGTGCCAGCAGCCCAGGATGGGGCCCCTGGAACTATGGCTACACCTTC.

The V gene is TRBV4-2, the J gene TRBJ2-5; TRBD2 is a possible D gene (6 bases). The CDR3 is 16 residues long. Between the trimmed V and J ends, which lost 4 bases and 4 bases, there was a span of 19 bases. The germline gives CDR1 LGHNA, CDR2 YNFKEQ. CDR3 in amino acids: CASSPSDYTEGETQYF. In nucleotides, the CDR3 is TGTGCCAGCAGCCCCTCGGACTACACAGAGGGAGAGACCCAGTACTTC.

This clone was counted a few times. The chain is built from TRBV5-8 and TRBJ2-5; 7 positions match TRBD2. The V gene end was trimmed by 0 bases and the J gene end by 2 bases; junction bases not matched to a gene: 13. This CDR3 region has 18 residues. Germline lookup yields CDR1 SGHTS and CDR2 YDEGEE. The CDR3 loop is CASSLAQRGTDYQETQYF. For the CDR3, the DNA is TGTGCCAGCAGCTTGGCTCAGCGGGGAACCGACTATCAAGAGACCCAGTACTTC.

The chain combines TRBV19 with TRBJ1-5; 8 bases align to TRBD1. Per germline, CDR1 LNHDA and CDR2 SQIVND (reference sequence). With 5 bases clipped from V and 4 bases from J, the junction kept 13 bases outside the gene matches. The CDR3 spans 17 residues. This chain's CDR3 is CASSSRRTGQGNQPQHF. DNA for the CDR3: TGTGCCAGTAGTTCTAGGAGAACAGGACAGGGTAATCAGCCCCAGCATTTT.

V usage is TRBV10-3 and J usage is TRBJ1-2; 9 nucleotides agree with TRBD1. Germline-derived CDR1 and CDR2 are ENHRY and SYGVKD. CDR3 size: 17 residues. J lost 8 bases, V lost 5 bases, and 18 bases had no gene match. CDR3 sequence: CAISIKQGAESLPGYTF. The CDR3 DNA reads as TGTGCCATCAGTATTAAACAGGGGGCCGAATCTCTTCCCGGCTACACCTTC.

The V call is TRBV6-4, the J call TRBJ2-7, with 7 positions matching TRBD1. With 8 bases clipped from V and 1 base from J, the junction kept 20 bases outside the gene matches. This CDR3 has 18 residues. Germline V gene data show CDR1 as MRHNA and CDR2 as SNTAGT. The CDR3 spells CASLSRQGSRSDSYEQYF. The CDR3 region has the DNA TGTGCCAGCCTTAGCAGACAGGGAAGCAGGTCGGATTCCTACGAGCAGTACTTC.

The chain is built from TRBV6-5 and TRBJ2-5, with a possible D match to TRBD1 (6 bases). The V end was cut by 9 bases, the J end by 3 bases, with 11 bases between. CDR1 is MNHEY, CDR2 SVGAGI, per germline. CDR3 length: 12 amino acids. CDR3: CARTGPKETQYF. The CDR3 bases are TGTGCCAGGACAGGTCCCAAAGAGACCCAGTACTTC.

The chain is built from TRBV4-2 and TRBJ2-7; 15 bases map to TRBD2. Germline assignment: CDR1 LGHNA and CDR2 YNFKEQ. The CDR3 spans 19 residues. V lost 4 bases and J lost 0; bases outside the gene matches: 10. CDR3 loop: CASSPLGTSGGSNSYEQYF. The CDR3 region has the DNA TGTGCCAGCAGCCCCCTTGGGACTAGCGGGGGGTCAAACTCCTACGAGCAGTACTTC.

This clone appeared once. The chain uses TRBV6-5 and TRBJ1-2; 7 nucleotides align to TRBD1. V gave up 6 bases and J gave up 8 bases; unmatched junction bases: 12. Germline CDR1 is MNHEY and CDR2 is SVGAGI. The CDR3 is 14 residues long. The CDR3 DNA is TGTGCCAGCAGCCGCGACCTAAACAGGGGAGGCTACACCTTC. This encodes CASSRDLNRGGYTF.

The J gene is TRBJ1-2, the V gene TRBV10-3, with 7 bases matching TRBD1. From germline, CDR1 is ENHRY and CDR2 SYGVKD. The trim removed 8 bases at V and 4 bases at J, leaving 16 bases unmatched. The CDR3 runs 16 residues. CDR3 bases: TGTGCCATCGGAAATGACAGGGTGCCTACTCTCTATGGCTACACCTTC. It is translated as CAIGNDRVPTLYGYTF.

This sequence joins TRBV3-1 (or the pseudogene TRBV3-2) and TRBJ1-6; TRBD1 agrees at 9 bases. CDR3 length: 14 amino acids. Per the germline V gene, CDR1 is LGHDT and CDR2 is YNNKEL (reference sequence). V was pared by 5 bases and J by 7 bases, with 3 bases of the junction left unmatched. CDR3: CASSWGQGNSPLHF. For the CDR3, the DNA is TGTGCCAGCAGCTGGGGACAGGGCAATTCACCCCTCCACTTT.

This clone was counted a few times. The chain carries TRBV9 and TRBJ2-7; no clear D gene. Germline CDR1 SGDLS, CDR2 YYNGEE. V dropped 2 bases and J dropped 3 bases, with 12 bases sitting between them. The CDR3 totals 14 residues. CDR3 in amino acids: CASSVAKTFYEQYF. The CDR3 nucleotides are TGTGCCAGCAGCGTCGCCAAGACATTCTACGAGCAGTACTTC.

The chain carries TRBV5-1 and TRBJ1-1; D uncertain. V shed 0 bases and J shed 0 bases, with 6 bases lying between them. The CDR3 has 14 residues. The germline gives CDR1 SGHRS, CDR2 YFSETQ. CDR3 in DNA: TGCGCCAGCAGCTTGGAGGCGGTGAACACTGAAGCTTTCTTT. This sequence encodes CASSLEAVNTEAFF.

V gene TRBV6-2 or TRBV6-3 combines with J gene TRBJ1-5; 7 positions match TRBD1. Germline V CDR1 and CDR2: MNHEY, SVGEGT. The CDR3 is 14 amino acids. J was trimmed by 2 bases and V by 4 bases; bases with no gene match: 2. As DNA, the CDR3 is TGTGCCAGCAGTTCGACAGGGCGCAATCAGCCCCAGCATTTT. It encodes CASSSTGRNQPQHF.